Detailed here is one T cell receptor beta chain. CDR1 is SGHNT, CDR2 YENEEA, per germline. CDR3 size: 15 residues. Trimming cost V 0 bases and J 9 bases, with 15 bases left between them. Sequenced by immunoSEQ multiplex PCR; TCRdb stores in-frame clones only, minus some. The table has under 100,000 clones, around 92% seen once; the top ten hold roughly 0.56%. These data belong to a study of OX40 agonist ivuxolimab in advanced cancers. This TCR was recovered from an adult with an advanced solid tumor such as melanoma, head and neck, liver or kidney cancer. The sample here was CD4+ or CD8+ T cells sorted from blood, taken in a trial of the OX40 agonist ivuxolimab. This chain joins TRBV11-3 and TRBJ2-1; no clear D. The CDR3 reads CASSLDDRRISEQFF. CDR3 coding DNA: TGTGCCAGCAGCTTAGATGACCGGAGAATTAGTGAGCAGTTCTTC.